This T cell receptor (beta chain) originates from a study of cytomegalovirus exposure and HLA in healthy donors. Study context: Among the approximately 370 donors who were genotyped, 81% fell in the genetic ancestry cluster that is associated with self-reported Caucasian donors.

This CDR3 has 16 residues. With 1 base clipped from V and 6 bases from J, the junction kept 8 bases outside the gene matches. Germline-derived CDR1 and CDR2 are MNHNS and SASEGT. 60 Vbeta and 13 Jbeta primers were used in PCR. In the source study's methods: Later work found 80 million to 85 million unique TCR beta chains, with about 10 million shared. Profiled with immunoSEQ multiplex PCR; TCRdb holds only in-frame clones, not every one. D and trimming were read from the DNA, whereas the V and J calls and clone size are those reported in that table. There are approximately 180,000 clones in the sample; approximately 12% occur only once, and about 8% lies in the top ten. This clone has a handful of counts. Its antigen remains unknown. Study conclusions and caveats: Analyses of presence/absence relied on an assumption of roughly uniform sequencing depth across donors. The authors reported that TCR beta sequences could predict HLA-A and HLA-B alleles. These predictions were accurate for most subjects in the first cohort.

Specimen: PBMCs. J is TRBJ1-5 and V is TRBV6-1, with 8 positions matching TRBD1. This clonotype was obtained from a man in his forties or fifties in good health and CMV-seropositive. The CDR3 reads CASSEGAGGTGQPQHF. CDR3 sequence (DNA): TGTGCCAGCAGTGAAGGCGCAGGGGGCACGGGTCAGCCCCAGCATTTT.